This T cell receptor (beta chain) was obtained from a study of graft-versus-host responses after intestinal transplantation. Study-wide context: Multivisceral, liver-intestinal, or isolated intestinal transplants were given to recipients. Recipients across the board were started on anti-thymocyte globulin induction, then kept on tacrolimus and steroids for two to four years. Whole-study findings and limits: Graft-donor T cell macrochimerism in patients accompanied high graft-versus-host to host-versus-graft clonal ratios in allografts. Declining HvG levels early post-transplant were linked to peak circulating GvH clone levels.

Germline loops: CDR1 PRHDT, CDR2 FYEKMQ (reference sequence). The germline V and J ends were trimmed by 0 bases and 0 bases, with 15 bases remaining between them. The length of the CDR3 is 19 residues. Sequencing used immunoSEQ multiplex PCR; TCRdb keeps in-frame clones, though not all of them. The profile shows roughly 29,000 clones, 90% to 95% of them singletons. Notes on this clone: Its matching antigen is unknown.

The receptor comes from a human patient who received an intestinal transplant, so some T cells may come from the graft donor. The sample consisted of PBMCs, taken about 65 days after intestinal transplant. V usage is TRBV13 and J usage is TRBJ2-6; weak D call: TRBD1 (6 bases). The CDR3 DNA follows: TGTGCCAGCAGCTTAGGCCAGGGGACCGATCTCTCTGGGGCCAACGTCCTGACTTTC. Protein: CASSLGQGTDLSGANVLTF.